The 19 T cell receptor beta chains below all came from one sample that was sequenced in a study of response to subunit inactivated influenza vaccine (dated by TCRdb to the late 2010s). The method was RT-PCR. The reads were generated on an Illumina HiSeq 2500. Clones were called with MiXCR by TCRdb after fastp trimmed the public reads at Q25, and only in-frame beta chains were retained. Rows with one shared CDR3 protein collapse into an entry with the most common genes and DNA. The sample table shows hundreds of thousands of distinct CDR3 sequences, and 15% to 20% are seen once. About a tenth of the sample lies in the top ten. The sample consisted of PBMCs from blood, taken roughly 5 days after vaccination. These receptors came from a man between 45 and 60 years old who received an inactivated influenza vaccine. Donor details come from another sample of the same person, matched by shared clones.

This chain uses TRBV30 with TRBJ2-5, with D hard to call. V lost 2 bases to trimming and J lost 1 base, with 8 bases between them. The CDR3 has 13 residues. Germline CDR1 and CDR2: GTSNPN and SVGIG (reference sequence). CDR3 amino acids: CAWSRQIQETQYF. CDR3 in DNA: TGTGCCTGGAGTCGGCAGATCCAAGAGACCCAGTACTTC.

This clonotype was counted only a few times. The chain links TRBV4-1 to TRBJ2-1; D not resolved. Germline V gives CDR1 MGHRA, CDR2 YSYEKL. V was pared by 4 bases and J by 9 bases, with 13 bases between. The CDR3 sequence is 13 residues long. CDR3 bases: TGCGCCAGCAGCCCGAGACGGTCCTTTGAGCAGTTCTTC. It specifies CASSPRRSFEQFF.

The chain recombines TRBV7-2 with TRBJ1-1; no firm D call. Germline assignment: CDR1 SGHTA and CDR2 FQGNSA. The CDR3 totals 14 residues. V dropped 5 bases and J dropped 1 base, with 11 bases sitting between them. The CDR3 loop is CASSKPTENTEAFF. CDR3 in DNA: TGTGCCAGCAGCAAACCAACAGAGAACACTGAAGCTTTCTTT.

The gene calls are TRBV7-9 and TRBJ2-7; D perhaps matches TRBD2 (6 bases). Looked up from germline, CDR1 is SEHNR and CDR2 is FQNEAQ (reference sequence). This CDR3 contains 15 residues. V was cut by 2 bases and J by 1 base, with 12 bases left in between. In DNA, the CDR3 is TGTGCCAGCAGCTTACTATACGGGGGTTCCTACGAGCAGTACTTC. Its protein product is CASSLLYGGSYEQYF.

The table lists this clonotype with many counts. The chain uses TRBV20-1 and TRBJ1-4; D gene uncertain. V lost 3 bases and J lost 4, with 6 bases in between. Germline V CDR1 and CDR2: DFQATT, SNEGSKA (reference sequence). The CDR3 totals 12 residues. The CDR3 region has the DNA TGCAGTGCTAGTCCGGGTAATGAAAAACTGTTTTTT. This gives the protein CSASPGNEKLFF.

The chain uses TRBV6-2 or TRBV6-3 and TRBJ2-2, with 8 bases that match TRBD1. Trimming took 6 bases from V and 1 from J; bases not matched to a gene: 7. Germline V gene sequence: CDR1 MNHEY, CDR2 SVGEGT. The CDR3 covers 16 residues. The CDR3 coding sequence is TGTGCCAGCAGCCAAAGGACAGGGTTGAACACCGGGGAGCTGTTTTTT. This encodes CASSQRTGLNTGELFF.

The V and J genes are TRBV6-2 or TRBV6-3 and TRBJ2-1; D remains ambiguous. Germline V gene data show CDR1 as MNHEY and CDR2 as SVGEGT. The CDR3 covers 12 residues. Trimming removed 2 bases at V and 4 bases at J, with 3 bases between. The CDR3 coding sequence is TGTGCCAGCAGTTACAATTACAATGAGCAGTTCTTC. The encoded protein is CASSYNYNEQFF.

The chain carries TRBV7-9 and TRBJ2-7; tentative D call: TRBD1 (5 bases). Germline loops: CDR1 SEHNR, CDR2 FQNEAQ (reference sequence). V gave up 5 bases and J gave up 6 bases, with 17 bases separating them. The CDR3 is 14 residues long. The CDR3 loop is CASSPRAGPSEQYF. The CDR3 nucleotides are TGTGCCAGCAGCCCTCGGGCAGGGCCCTCCGAGCAGTACTTC.

The chain recombines TRBV6-2 or TRBV6-3 with TRBJ2-3; either TRBD1 or TRBD2 may supply D (5 bases each). Germline V gene lookup returns CDR1 MNHEY and CDR2 SVGEGT. The CDR3 totals 15 residues. V was trimmed by 0 bases and J by 6 bases, leaving 13 bases between them. The CDR3 protein is CASSYSFGWGDTQYF. The DNA for the CDR3 is TGTGCCAGCAGTTACTCGTTCGGGTGGGGGGATACGCAGTATTTT.

This clonotype was seen a handful of times. The chain uses TRBV5-1 and TRBJ2-1; 7 nucleotides align to TRBD2. V was pared by 0 bases and J by 4 bases, with 7 bases of the junction left unmatched. Germline V gene lookup returns CDR1 SGHRS and CDR2 YFSETQ. This CDR3 has 16 residues. CDR3 residues: CASSLEAGRAYNEQFF. CDR3 DNA sequence: TGCGCCAGCAGCTTGGAAGCGGGGAGGGCATACAATGAGCAGTTCTTC.

The V and J genes are TRBV20-1 and TRBJ2-7; 8 bases are a match to TRBD1. Germline V CDR1 and CDR2: DFQATT, SNEGSKA (reference sequence). V lost 6 bases, J lost 3 bases, and 7 bases stayed unmatched. CDR3 length: 13 amino acids. The CDR3 protein is CSAGRTGSYEQYF. The CDR3 nucleotides read TGCAGTGCGGGCCGGACAGGGAGCTACGAGCAGTACTTC.

The chain carries TRBV9 and TRBJ2-5; 10 bases align to TRBD2. V lost 0 bases and J lost 4; bases outside the gene matches: 3. From germline, CDR1 is SGDLS and CDR2 YYNGEE. This CDR3 has 15 residues. CDR3 residues: CASSVEAGGRETQYF. The CDR3 nucleotides read TGTGCCAGCAGCGTAGAAGCGGGGGGGCGAGAGACCCAGTACTTC.

The chain carries TRBV5-1 and TRBJ2-7; D possibly corresponds to TRBD2 (5 bases). Germline V lookup: CDR1 SGHRS, CDR2 YFSETQ. With 5 bases removed from V and 2 bases from J, the gap between germline ends came to 20 bases. The length of the CDR3 is 16 residues. The CDR3 nucleotides are TGCGCCAGCAGATCTCGTGGCCTAGCTCCCCCCTACGAGCAGTACTTC. Translated, it gives CASRSRGLAPPYEQYF.

The table lists this clonotype with a few counts. The chain carries TRBV28 and TRBJ2-2, with D maybe TRBD1 (6 bases). The CDR3 spans 17 residues. Germline CDR1 and CDR2: MDHEN and SYDVKM. V was clipped by 5 bases and J by 0 bases, with 16 bases between them. CDR3 amino acids: CASSLDSLYTNTGELFF. The DNA for the CDR3 is TGTGCCAGCAGTCTGGACAGCTTATATACGAACACCGGGGAGCTGTTTTTT.

This clonotype came up a few times. The chain employs TRBV5-1 and TRBJ2-4; 7 nucleotides line up with TRBD1. J lost 7 bases, V lost 0 bases, and 4 bases had no gene match. Germline V gene sequence: CDR1 SGHRS, CDR2 YFSETQ. This CDR3 has 14 amino acids. For the CDR3, the DNA is TGCGCCAGCAGCTTGGAACAGGGGCTGAACATTCAGTACTTC. Amino acids: CASSLEQGLNIQYF.

The V gene is TRBV6-2 or TRBV6-3, the J gene TRBJ1-1; possible D gene TRBD1, 5 bases. Germline V lookup: CDR1 MNHEY, CDR2 SVGEGT. CDR3 length: 13 residues. Trimming removed 6 bases at V and 3 bases at J, with 11 bases between. The CDR3 is CASRVTGHTEAFF. In DNA, the CDR3 is TGTGCCAGCAGGGTGACGGGGCACACTGAAGCTTTCTTT.

This clonotype was counted a few times. This chain joins TRBV2 and TRBJ2-5, with 10 positions matching TRBD2. This CDR3 has 14 amino acids. The trim removed 6 bases at V and 5 bases at J, leaving 6 bases unmatched. Germline CDR1 SNHLY, CDR2 FYNNEI. The CDR3 region is CASRAGTSAETQYF. CDR3 DNA sequence: TGTGCCAGCAGGGCCGGGACTAGCGCCGAGACCCAGTACTTC.

This sequence joins TRBV6-5 and TRBJ2-7; 7 bases fit TRBD1. Germline V gene sequence: CDR1 MNHEY, CDR2 SVGAGI. V shed 0 bases and J 3 bases; nucleotides not matched to a gene: 17. The CDR3 is 19 amino acids. The CDR3 loop is CASSYSAPVFRDSNYEQYF. CDR3 nucleotides: TGTGCCAGCAGTTACTCGGCTCCCGTATTTCGGGACAGCAACTACGAGCAGTACTTC.

This clonotype was picked up one time. The V call is TRBV28, the J call TRBJ1-5; unclear D gene. The CDR3 spans 12 residues. Germline V gives CDR1 MDHEN, CDR2 SYDVKM. V lost 6 bases, J lost 3 bases, and 6 bases lay in between. The CDR3 DNA reads as TGTGCCAGCAGGGTCGTCAATCAGCCCCAGCATTTT. This sequence encodes CASRVVNQPQHF.